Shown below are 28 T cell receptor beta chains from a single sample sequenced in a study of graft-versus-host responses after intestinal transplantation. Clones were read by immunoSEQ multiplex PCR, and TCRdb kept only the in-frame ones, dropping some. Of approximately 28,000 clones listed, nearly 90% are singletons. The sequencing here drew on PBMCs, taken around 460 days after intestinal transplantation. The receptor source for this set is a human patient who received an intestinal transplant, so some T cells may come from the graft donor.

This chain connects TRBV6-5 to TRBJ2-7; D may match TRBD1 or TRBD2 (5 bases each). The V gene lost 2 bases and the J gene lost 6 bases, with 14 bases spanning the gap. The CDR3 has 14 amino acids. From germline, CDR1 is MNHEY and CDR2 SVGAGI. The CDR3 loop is CASSYGGVPSEQYF. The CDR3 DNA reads TGTGCCAGCAGTTACGGGGGTGTACCCTCCGAGCAGTACTTC.

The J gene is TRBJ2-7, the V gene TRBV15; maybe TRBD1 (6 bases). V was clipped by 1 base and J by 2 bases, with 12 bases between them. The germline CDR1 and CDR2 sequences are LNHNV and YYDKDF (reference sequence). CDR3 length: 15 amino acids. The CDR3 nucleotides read TGTGCCACCAGCAGAGTCCCCGGACAGACCTACGAGCAGTACTTC. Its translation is CATSRVPGQTYEQYF. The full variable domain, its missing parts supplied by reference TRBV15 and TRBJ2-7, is DAMVIQNPRYQVTQFGKPVTLSCSQTLNHNVMYWYQQKSSQAPKLLFHYYDKDFNNEADTPDNFQSRRPNTSFCFLDIRSPGLGDTAMYLCATSRVPGQTYEQYFGPGTRLTVT.

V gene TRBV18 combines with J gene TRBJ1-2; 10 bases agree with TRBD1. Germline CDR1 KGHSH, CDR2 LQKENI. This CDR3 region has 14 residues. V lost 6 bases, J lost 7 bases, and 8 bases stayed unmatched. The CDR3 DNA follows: TGTGCCAGCTCGGAGTCCGGGACAGGGGCTGGCTACACCTTC. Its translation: CASSESGTGAGYTF.

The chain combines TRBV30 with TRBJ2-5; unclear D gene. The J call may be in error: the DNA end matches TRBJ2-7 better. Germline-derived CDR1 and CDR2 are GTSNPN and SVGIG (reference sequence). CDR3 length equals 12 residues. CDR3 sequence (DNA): TGTGCCTGGAGTCCTCCCTCATACGAGCAGTACTTC. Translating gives CAWSPPSYEQYF.

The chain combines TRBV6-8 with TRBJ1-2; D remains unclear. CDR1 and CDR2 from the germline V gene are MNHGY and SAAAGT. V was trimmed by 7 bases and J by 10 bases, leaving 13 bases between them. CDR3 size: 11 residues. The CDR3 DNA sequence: TGTGCCAGCACCAAGGGTCCCTACTACACCTTC. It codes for CASTKGPYYTF.

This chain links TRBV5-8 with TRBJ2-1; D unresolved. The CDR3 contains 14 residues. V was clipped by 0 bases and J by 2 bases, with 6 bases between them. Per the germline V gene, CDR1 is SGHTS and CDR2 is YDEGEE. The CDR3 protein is CASSLVVPYNEQFF. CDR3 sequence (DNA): TGTGCCAGCAGCTTGGTCGTACCCTACAATGAGCAGTTCTTC.

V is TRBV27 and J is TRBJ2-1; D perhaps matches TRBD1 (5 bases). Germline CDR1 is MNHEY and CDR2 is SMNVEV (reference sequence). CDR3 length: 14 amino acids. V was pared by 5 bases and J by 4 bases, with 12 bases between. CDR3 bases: TGTGCCAGCAGTGACAGTTCCTCTTACAATGAGCAGTTCTTC. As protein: CASSDSSSYNEQFF.

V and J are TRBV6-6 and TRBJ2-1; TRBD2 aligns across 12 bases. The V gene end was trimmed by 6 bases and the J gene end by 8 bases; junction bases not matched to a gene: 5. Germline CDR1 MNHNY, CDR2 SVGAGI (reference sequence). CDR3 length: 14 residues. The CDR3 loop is CASRSSGRVDEQFF. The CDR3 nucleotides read TGTGCCAGCAGATCTAGCGGGAGGGTCGATGAGCAGTTCTTC.

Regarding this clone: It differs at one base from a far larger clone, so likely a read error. CDR3 sequence reads: CTSSQEVDYGYTF. CDR3 nucleotides: TGCACCAGCAGCCAAGAGGTGGACTATGGCTACACCTTC. This rearrangement joins TRBV1 to TRBJ1-2. TRBV1 is an annotated pseudogene. The CDR3 extends over 13 amino acids.

The CDR3, as DNA: TGCAGCGTACGGACGGCCGTCGGGGCTTTCTTT. This codes for CSVRTAVGAFF. The V gene is TRBV29-1, the J gene TRBJ1-1; D is unclear. CDR1 and CDR2 from the germline V gene are SQVTM and ANQGSEA. Trimming removed 6 bases from V and 11 bases from J, with 16 bases in between. There are 11 residues in the CDR3.

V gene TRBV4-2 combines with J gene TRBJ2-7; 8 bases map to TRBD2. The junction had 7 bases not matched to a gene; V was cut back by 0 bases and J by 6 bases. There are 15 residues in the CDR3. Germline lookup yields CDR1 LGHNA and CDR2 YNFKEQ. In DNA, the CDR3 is TGTGCCAGCAGCCAAGAGGGACTAGGGGCCGGCGAGCAGTACTTC. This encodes CASSQEGLGAGEQYF.

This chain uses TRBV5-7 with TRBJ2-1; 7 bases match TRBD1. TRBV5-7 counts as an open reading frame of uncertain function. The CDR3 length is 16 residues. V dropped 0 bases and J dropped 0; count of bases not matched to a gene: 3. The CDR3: CASSLGTGSSYNEQFF. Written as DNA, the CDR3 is TGTGCCAGCAGCTTGGGGACAGGCAGCTCCTACAATGAGCAGTTCTTC.

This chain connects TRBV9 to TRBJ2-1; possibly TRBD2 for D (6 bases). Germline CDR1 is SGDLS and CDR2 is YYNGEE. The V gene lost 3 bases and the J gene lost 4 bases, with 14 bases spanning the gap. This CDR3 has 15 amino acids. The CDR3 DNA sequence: TGTGCCAGCAGCGGCGCGTGGGGGGAGTACAATGAGCAGTTCTTC. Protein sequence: CASSGAWGEYNEQFF.

The CDR3 reads CASSQETSGIGWNEQFF. The CDR3, as DNA: TGTGCCAGCAGCCAAGAGACTAGCGGGATAGGATGGAATGAGCAGTTCTTC. The chain is built from TRBV4-2 and TRBJ2-1, with 11 bases aligning to TRBD2. The J segment lost 7 bases and the V segment lost 0 bases, leaving 8 bases of the junction unmatched. The CDR3 loop spans 17 amino acids. CDR1 and CDR2 from the germline V gene are LGHNA and YNFKEQ.

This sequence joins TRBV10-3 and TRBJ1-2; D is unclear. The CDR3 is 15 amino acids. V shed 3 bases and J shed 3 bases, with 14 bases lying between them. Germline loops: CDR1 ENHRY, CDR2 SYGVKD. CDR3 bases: TGTGCCATCAGTGAAGTTCGAGTGGATGACTATGGCTACACCTTC. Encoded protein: CAISEVRVDDYGYTF.

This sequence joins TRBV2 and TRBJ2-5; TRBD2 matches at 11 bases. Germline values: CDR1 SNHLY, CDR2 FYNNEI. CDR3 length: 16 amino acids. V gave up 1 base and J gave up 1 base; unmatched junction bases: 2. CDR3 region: CASSEGTSGFQETQYF. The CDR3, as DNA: TGTGCCAGCAGTGAAGGGACTAGCGGGTTCCAAGAGACCCAGTACTTC.

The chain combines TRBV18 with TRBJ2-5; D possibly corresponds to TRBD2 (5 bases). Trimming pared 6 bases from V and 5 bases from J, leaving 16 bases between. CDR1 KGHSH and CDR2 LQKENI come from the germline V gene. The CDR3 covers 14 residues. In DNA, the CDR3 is TGTGCCAGCTCCCAGCAAGCGGTCGGGGAGACCCAGTACTTC. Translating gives CASSQQAVGETQYF.

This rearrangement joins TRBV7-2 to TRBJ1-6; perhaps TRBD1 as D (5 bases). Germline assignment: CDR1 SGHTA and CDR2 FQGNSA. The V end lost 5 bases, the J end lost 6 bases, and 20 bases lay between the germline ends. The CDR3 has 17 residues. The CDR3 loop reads CASSPVRGSSLNSPLHF. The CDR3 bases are TGTGCCAGCAGCCCAGTCCGGGGGTCATCCCTTAATTCACCCCTCCACTTT.

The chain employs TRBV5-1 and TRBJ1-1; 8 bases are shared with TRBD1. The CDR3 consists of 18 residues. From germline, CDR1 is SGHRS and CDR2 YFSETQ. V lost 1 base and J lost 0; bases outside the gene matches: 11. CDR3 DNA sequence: TGCGCCAGCAGCTTGCCGACCTCGGGACAGGCCATGAACACTGAAGCTTTCTTT. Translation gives CASSLPTSGQAMNTEAFF.

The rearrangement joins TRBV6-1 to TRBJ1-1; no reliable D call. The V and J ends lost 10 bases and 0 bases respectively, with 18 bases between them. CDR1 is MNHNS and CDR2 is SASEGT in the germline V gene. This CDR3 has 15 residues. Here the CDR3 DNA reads TGTGCCATTCCCGGCTTACTTCCCATGAACACTGAAGCTTTCTTT. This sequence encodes CAIPGLLPMNTEAFF.

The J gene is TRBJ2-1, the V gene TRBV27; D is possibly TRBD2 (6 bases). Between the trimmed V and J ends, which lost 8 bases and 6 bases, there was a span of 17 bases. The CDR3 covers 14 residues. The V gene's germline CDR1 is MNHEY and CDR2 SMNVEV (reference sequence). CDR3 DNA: TGTGCCAGCCGAGCGGGCGCTGAGGGCAATGAGCAGTTCTTC. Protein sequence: CASRAGAEGNEQFF.

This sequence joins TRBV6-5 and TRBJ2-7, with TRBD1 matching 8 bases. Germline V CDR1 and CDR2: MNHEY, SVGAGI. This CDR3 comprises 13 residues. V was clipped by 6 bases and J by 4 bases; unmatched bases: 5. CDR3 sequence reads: CASSRGQGYEQYF. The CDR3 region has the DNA TGTGCCAGCAGCCGCGGACAGGGTTACGAGCAGTACTTC.

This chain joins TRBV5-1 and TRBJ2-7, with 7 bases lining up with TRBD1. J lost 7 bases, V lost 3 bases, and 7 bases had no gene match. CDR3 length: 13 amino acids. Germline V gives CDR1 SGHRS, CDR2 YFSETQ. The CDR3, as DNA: TGCGCCAGCAGCTACCAGGGGGTTGAGGAGCAGTACTTC. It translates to CASSYQGVEEQYF.

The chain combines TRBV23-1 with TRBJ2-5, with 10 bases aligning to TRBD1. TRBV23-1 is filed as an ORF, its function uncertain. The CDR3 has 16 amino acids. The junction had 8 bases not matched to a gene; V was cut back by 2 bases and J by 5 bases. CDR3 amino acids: CASSQRPGQGSETQYF. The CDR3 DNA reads TGCGCCAGCAGTCAAAGACCGGGACAGGGGTCGGAGACCCAGTACTTC.

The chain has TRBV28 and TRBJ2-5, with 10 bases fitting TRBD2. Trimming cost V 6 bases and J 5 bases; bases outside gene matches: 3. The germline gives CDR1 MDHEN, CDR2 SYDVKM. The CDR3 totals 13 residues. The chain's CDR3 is CASSFSGRETQYF. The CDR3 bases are TGTGCCAGCAGCTTTAGCGGGAGGGAGACCCAGTACTTC.

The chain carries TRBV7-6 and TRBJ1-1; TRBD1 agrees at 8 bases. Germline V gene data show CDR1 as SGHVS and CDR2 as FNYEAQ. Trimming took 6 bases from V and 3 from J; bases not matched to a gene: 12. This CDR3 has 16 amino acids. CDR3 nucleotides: TGTGCCAGCAGTAGTAGTTGCGGGGACAGGTACACTGAAGCTTTCTTT. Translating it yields CASSSSCGDRYTEAFF.

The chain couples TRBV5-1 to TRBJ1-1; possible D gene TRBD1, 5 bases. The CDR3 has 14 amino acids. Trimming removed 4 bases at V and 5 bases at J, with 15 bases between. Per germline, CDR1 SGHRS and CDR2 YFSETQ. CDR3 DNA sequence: TGCGCCAGCAGCCCGCAGGGTTTCAATACTGAAGCTTTCTTT. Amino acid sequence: CASSPQGFNTEAFF. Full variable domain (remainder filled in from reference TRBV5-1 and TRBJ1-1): KAGVTQTPRYLIKTRGQQVTLSCSPISGHRSVSWYQQTPGQGLQFLFEYFSETQRNKGNFPGRFSGRQFSNSRSEMNVSTLELGDSALYLCASSPQGFNTEAFFGQGTRLTVV.

DNA for the CDR3: TGTGCCAGCAGGACGGGAGGGAGGGAGACCCAGTACTTC. Its protein product is CASRTGGRETQYF. The chain combines TRBV6-6 with TRBJ2-5; 8 bases line up with TRBD2. Germline V CDR1 and CDR2: MNHNY, SVGAGI (reference sequence). V shed 6 bases, J shed 5 bases, and the junction held 5 bases outside the gene matches. This CDR3 spans 13 amino acids.